This T cell receptor (beta chain) was recovered during a study of tumor-infiltrating lymphocytes in primary liver carcinoma. Study-wide background: Subjects consisted of male and female patients aged 30 to 69 years.

RNA and DNA were co-extracted from about 20-30 mg of unsorted bulk tissue. TCR beta cDNA was made from 400 to 600 ng total RNA with a constant-region primer. Sequencing libraries for TCR beta derived from three nested multiplex PCR rounds that used slightly modified ARM-PCR. TCRdb processed the multiplex PCR reads anew with MiXCR; each CDR3 protein has one entry. The repertoire holds tens of thousands of distinct CDR3 sequences, with over 60% as singletons. On this clonotype: A much larger clone differs from this one at a single base, so this may be a read error.

Specimen: liver tumor tissue from sampling region 4. Noted subset: tumor region T4, right-lateral pole. The TCR originated in a man aged 35 to 55 with primary liver carcinoma and hepatitis B virus infection.

The CDR3 sequence: CASSRRGGGPGELFF. The CDR3 coding sequence is TGTGCCAGCAGCCGTAGAGGGGGGGGTCCCGGGGAGCTGTTTTTT. The chain combines TRBV7-8 with TRBJ2-2; D perhaps matches TRBD2 (7 bases). The CDR3 sequence is 15 residues long. Germline V gene sequence: CDR1 SGHVS, CDR2 FQNEAQ. The germline V and J ends were trimmed by 5 bases and 6 bases, with 16 bases remaining between them.